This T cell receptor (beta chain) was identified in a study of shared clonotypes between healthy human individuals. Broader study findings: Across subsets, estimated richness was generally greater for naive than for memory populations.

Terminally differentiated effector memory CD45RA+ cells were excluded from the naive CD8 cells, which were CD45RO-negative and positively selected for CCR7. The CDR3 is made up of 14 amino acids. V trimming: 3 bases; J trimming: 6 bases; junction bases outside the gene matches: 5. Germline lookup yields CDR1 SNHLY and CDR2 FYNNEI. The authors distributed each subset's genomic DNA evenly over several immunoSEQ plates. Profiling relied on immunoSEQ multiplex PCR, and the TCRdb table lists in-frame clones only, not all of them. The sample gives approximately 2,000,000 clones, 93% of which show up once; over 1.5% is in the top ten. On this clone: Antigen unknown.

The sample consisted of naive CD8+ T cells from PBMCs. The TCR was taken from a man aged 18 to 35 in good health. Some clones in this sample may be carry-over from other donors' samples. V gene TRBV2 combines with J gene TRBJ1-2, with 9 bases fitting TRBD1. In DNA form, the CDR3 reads TGTGCCAGCAGTGACCGACAGGGGGTGGATGGCTACACCTTC. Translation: CASSDRQGVDGYTF. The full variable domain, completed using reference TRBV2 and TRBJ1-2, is EPEVTQTPSHQVTQMGQEVILRCVPISNHLYFYWYRQILGQKVEFLVSFYNNEISEKSEIFDDQFSVERPDGSNFTLKIRSTKLEDSAMYFCASSDRQGVDGYTFGSGTRLTVV.